What follows are 26 T cell receptor beta chains derived from one specimen sequenced in a study of T cell repertoires in cytomegalovirus infection. TCRdb processed the reads anew with MiXCR; each CDR3 protein has one entry. This sample has around 210,000 distinct CDR3 sequences; approximately 7% occur once, and the top ten carry around 6.5%. The sequenced sample consisted of PBMCs. These receptors were obtained from a human donor in good health (CMV status not recorded). Some clones in this sample may be carry-over from other donors' samples.

This clonotype was picked up a small number of times. The chain has TRBV20-1 and TRBJ1-1; 9 nucleotides line up with TRBD1. V was pared by 3 bases and J by 10 bases, with 6 bases of the junction left unmatched. The CDR3 runs to 12 residues. Germline V CDR1 and CDR2: DFQATT, SNEGSKA (reference sequence). In DNA, the CDR3 is TGCAGTGCTAGGGGACAGGGCTTTGGAGCTTTCTTT. Its translation is CSARGQGFGAFF.

This clonotype has a count of ten or more. The chain has TRBV28 and TRBJ2-1; D not resolved. The V gene lost 11 bases and the J gene lost 2 bases, with 7 bases spanning the gap. Germline V CDR1 and CDR2: MDHEN, SYDVKM. This CDR3 has 11 residues. CDR3 residues: CAWGPYNEQFF. The CDR3 DNA is TGTGCCTGGGGTCCCTACAATGAGCAGTTCTTC.

This clonotype appeared many times. The chain employs TRBV5-6 and TRBJ1-2; no reliable D call. The CDR3 runs to 13 residues. The germline V gene encodes CDR1 SGHDT and CDR2 YYEEEE. V was trimmed by 5 bases and J by 8 bases, leaving 16 bases between them. CDR3 in amino acids: CASSLITAGGYTF. The CDR3 DNA reads TGTGCCAGCAGTCTCATAACGGCGGGAGGCTACACCTTC.

The V call is TRBV18, the J call TRBJ1-1; D gene ambiguous. The CDR3 is 14 amino acids. V was pared by 0 bases and J by 11 bases, with 16 bases between. Germline lookup yields CDR1 KGHSH and CDR2 LQKENI. In DNA, the CDR3 is TGTGCCAGCTCACCACCGAGCCTACAGATGTGGGCTTTCTTT. Translating it yields CASSPPSLQMWAFF.

This clonotype was seen repeatedly, ten times or more. V and J are TRBV5-1 and TRBJ1-2; the match to TRBD1 covers 10 bases. CDR3 length: 14 residues. Germline assignment: CDR1 SGHRS and CDR2 YFSETQ. After removal of 6 bases from V and 6 bases from J, the junction contained 8 bases not matched to a gene. CDR3: CASTHSGTGDGYTF. The CDR3 coding sequence is TGCGCCAGCACTCATTCCGGGACAGGGGATGGCTACACCTTC.

This clonotype was seen only a few times. V is TRBV19 and J is TRBJ1-2; D is perhaps TRBD1 (6 bases). Germline values: CDR1 LNHDA, CDR2 SQIVND (reference sequence). Trimming cost V 3 bases and J 2 bases, with 10 bases left between them. This CDR3 has 14 amino acids. The CDR3 bases are TGTGCCAGTAGTATTTGGGGGCCGAACTATGGCTACACCTTC. Its protein product is CASSIWGPNYGYTF.

This clonotype was found many times. The chain carries TRBV7-2 and TRBJ2-3; D is unclear. In germline, CDR1 is SGHTA, CDR2 FQGNSA. The CDR3 consists of 12 residues. The V end lost 3 bases, the J end lost 2 bases, and 3 bases lay between the germline ends. The CDR3 loop reads CASSFLTDTQYF. The CDR3 DNA follows: TGTGCCAGCAGCTTTCTCACAGATACGCAGTATTTT.

This clonotype has ten or more counts. The rearrangement links TRBV7-2 to TRBJ1-2; TRBD1 agrees at 10 bases. V lost 5 bases and J lost 5; bases outside the gene matches: 5. The CDR3 loop spans 14 amino acids. Germline CDR1 and CDR2: SGHTA and FQGNSA. The CDR3 sequence is CASSEDRGQYGYTF. The CDR3 nucleotides are TGTGCCAGCAGCGAAGACAGGGGGCAATATGGCTACACCTTC.

The table lists this clonotype with many counts. The chain employs TRBV6-1 and TRBJ1-2; D call uncertain. The CDR3 consists of 13 residues. Germline-derived CDR1 and CDR2 are MNHNS and SASEGT. Trimming shortened V by 5 bases and J by 5 bases, and 12 bases separated the two germline ends. In DNA form, the CDR3 reads TGTGCCAGCAGTCCACAACGGGAGTATGGCTACACCTTC. Translated, it gives CASSPQREYGYTF.

The chain has TRBV29-1 and TRBJ1-1; D may be TRBD1 (5 bases). The germline CDR1 and CDR2 sequences are SQVTM and ANQGSEA. The CDR3 loop spans 14 amino acids. V gave up 5 bases and J gave up 5 bases, with 18 bases separating them. CDR3 DNA: TGCAGCGTTTTCCCCAGGTCGGGGGATACTGAAGCTTTCTTT. Translation: CSVFPRSGDTEAFF.

This clonotype has a count of ten or more. V and J are TRBV5-5 and TRBJ1-2; tentatively, D is TRBD1 (5 bases). V was cut by 0 bases and J by 8 bases, with 17 bases left in between. This CDR3 contains 15 residues. Germline CDR1 reads SGHKS; CDR2 reads YYEKEE (reference sequence). The CDR3 protein is CASSLEGQGPGGYTF. DNA for the CDR3: TGTGCCAGCAGCTTGGAGGGGCAGGGCCCTGGGGGCTACACCTTC.

In its sample, this clonotype was seen many times. V usage is TRBV6-2 or TRBV6-3 and J usage is TRBJ2-7; D possibly corresponds to TRBD1 (6 bases). V lost 2 bases, J lost 3 bases, and 11 bases lay in between. Germline CDR1 and CDR2: MNHEY and SVGEGT. The length of the CDR3 is 14 residues. Here the CDR3 DNA reads TGTGCCAGCAGTTACCTGGGGGCGGACTACGAGCAGTACTTC. Amino acids: CASSYLGADYEQYF.

Many counts were recorded for this clonotype. V usage is TRBV7-2 and J usage is TRBJ1-2, with D uncertain. The V gene lost 3 bases and the J gene lost 2 bases, with 10 bases spanning the gap. From germline, CDR1 is SGHTA and CDR2 FQGNSA. There are 14 residues in the CDR3. CDR3 bases: TGTGCCAGCAGCTTCGGCAGGACCAACTATGGCTACACCTTC. Its protein product is CASSFGRTNYGYTF. Full variable domain (missing parts from reference TRBV7-2 and TRBJ1-2): GAGVSQSPSNKVTEKGKDVELRCDPISGHTALYWYRQSLGQGLEFLIYFQGNSAPDKSGLPSDRFSAERTGGSVSTLTIQRTQQEDSAVYLCASSFGRTNYGYTFGSGTRLTVV.

This clonotype appeared many times. V and J are TRBV7-9 and TRBJ2-3, with TRBD1 matching 9 bases. The CDR3 extends over 16 amino acids. Germline V CDR1 and CDR2: SEHNR, FQNEAQ (reference sequence). Germline trimming cut 7 bases from V and 3 bases from J; bases unmatched to any gene: 11. CDR3 nucleotide sequence: TGTGCCAGCAATTCCGGCGGACAGGGGAAGACAGATACGCAGTATTTT. This codes for CASNSGGQGKTDTQYF.

This clonotype was seen once. The chain combines TRBV20-1 with TRBJ2-5, with D maybe TRBD2 (6 bases). This CDR3 spans 16 amino acids. Germline V gives CDR1 DFQATT, CDR2 SNEGSKA (reference sequence). Trimming removed 5 bases at V and 3 bases at J, with 22 bases between. The CDR3 bases are TGCAGTGCTGGAGGGGTTAGATCGGGATCTGAAGAGACCCAGTACTTC. This codes for CSAGGVRSGSEETQYF.

J is TRBJ2-1 and V is TRBV28, with 9 bases fitting TRBD1. This CDR3 is built from 12 residues. The trim removed 6 bases at V and 13 bases at J, leaving 7 bases unmatched. The germline CDR1 and CDR2 sequences are MDHEN and SYDVKM. The CDR3 DNA is TGTGCCAGCAGCGCTAGGACAGGGGAACAGTTCTTC. It is translated as CASSARTGEQFF.

The sample holds many counts of this clonotype. The genes are TRBV7-6 and TRBJ1-1; tentative D call: TRBD1 (5 bases). The CDR3 spans 15 residues. Per the germline V gene, CDR1 is SGHVS and CDR2 is FNYEAQ. Trimming removed 3 bases from V and 6 bases from J, with 17 bases in between. The CDR3 region has the DNA TGTGCCAGCAGCTTGGGGGGGGGGTTAGGGTCTGAAGCTTTCTTT. Protein product: CASSLGGGLGSEAFF.

This clonotype was observed at least ten times. The chain links TRBV5-4 to TRBJ2-5; maybe TRBD2 (5 bases). Looked up from germline, CDR1 is SGHNT and CDR2 is YYREEE (reference sequence). V gave up 2 bases and J gave up 5 bases, with 10 bases separating them. There are 13 residues in the CDR3. For the CDR3, the DNA is TGTGCCAGCAGCTTCTACGGGGAGGAGACCCAGTACTTC. Translating gives CASSFYGEETQYF. Full variable domain (missing parts from reference TRBV5-4 and TRBJ2-5): ETGVTQSPTHLIKTRGQQVTLRCSSQSGHNTVSWYQQALGQGPQFIFQYYREEENGRGNFPPRFSGLQFPNYSSELNVNALELDDSALYLCASSFYGEETQYFGPGTRLLVL.

This clonotype was counted at least ten times. The genes are TRBV7-8 and TRBJ2-3, with D unclear. Trimming cost V 0 bases and J 0 bases, with 16 bases left between them. Germline CDR1 reads SGHVS; CDR2 reads FQNEAQ. CDR3 length equals 18 residues. CDR3 bases: TGTGCCAGCAGCTTAGCAGTCTTGGGCCGATCTAGCACAGATACGCAGTATTTT. This gives the protein CASSLAVLGRSSTDTQYF.

This clonotype was detected ten times or more. The V call is TRBV7-2, the J call TRBJ1-5; D gene ambiguous. Trimming stripped 4 bases from V and 7 bases from J, with 17 bases between. The CDR3 covers 15 residues. CDR1 and CDR2 from the germline V gene are SGHTA and FQGNSA. Here the CDR3 reads CASSSTTALGQPQHF. The CDR3 region has the DNA TGTGCCAGCAGCTCAACCACGGCCCTTGGACAGCCCCAGCATTTT.

This clonotype was observed at least ten times. The chain carries TRBV7-2 and TRBJ1-2; the match to TRBD1 covers 11 bases. The germline V gene has CDR1 SGHTA and CDR2 FQGNSA. CDR3 length equals 17 residues. The trim removed 0 bases at V and 7 bases at J, leaving 10 bases unmatched. CDR3 in amino acids: CASSLAGGTGGLSGYTF. CDR3 sequence (DNA): TGTGCCAGCAGCTTAGCCGGGGGGACAGGGGGTTTAAGTGGCTACACCTTC. Drawing the rest from reference TRBV7-2 and TRBJ1-2, the complete variable domain is GAGVSQSPSNKVTEKGKDVELRCDPISGHTALYWYRQSLGQGLEFLIYFQGNSAPDKSGLPSDRFSAERTGGSVSTLTIQRTQQEDSAVYLCASSLAGGTGGLSGYTFGSGTRLTVV.

In this sample, this clonotype turned up many times. This chain uses TRBV2 with TRBJ1-2; D gene unclear. CDR1 SNHLY and CDR2 FYNNEI come from the germline V gene. This CDR3 spans 11 amino acids. V gave up 4 bases and J gave up 6 bases, with 6 bases separating them. CDR3 sequence: CASSGENGYTF. The CDR3 coding sequence is TGTGCCAGCAGTGGGGAAAATGGCTACACCTTC.

This clonotype came up a few times. This rearrangement joins TRBV5-5 to TRBJ2-5; D ambiguous. Trimming shortened V by 4 bases and J by 2 bases, and 15 bases separated the two germline ends. Looked up from germline, CDR1 is SGHKS and CDR2 is YYEKEE (reference sequence). The CDR3 is 15 residues long. The CDR3 nucleotides are TGTGCCAGCAGCGGCCGCGTCCCCGCTCAAGAGACCCAGTACTTC. It yields the protein CASSGRVPAQETQYF.

This clonotype came up a few times. The V call is TRBV5-4, the J call TRBJ2-5, with 8 bases identical to TRBD1. With V trimmed by 4 bases and J by 5 bases, 7 bases remained unmatched. CDR3 length: 14 residues. Germline V lookup: CDR1 SGHNT, CDR2 YYREEE (reference sequence). The DNA of the CDR3 is TGTGCCAGCAGCCCCAGGACAGGGATGGAGACCCAGTACTTC. Translated: CASSPRTGMETQYF.

This clonotype was detected ten times or more. The chain combines TRBV6-1 with TRBJ1-1; D is uncertain. V dropped 6 bases and J dropped 0 bases, with 2 bases sitting between them. The CDR3 is 11 amino acids. The germline CDR1 and CDR2 sequences are MNHNS and SASEGT. The chain's CDR3 is CASRMNTEAFF. The CDR3 DNA follows: TGTGCCAGCAGAATGAACACTGAAGCTTTCTTT.

This clonotype was observed at least ten times. The gene calls are TRBV20-1 and TRBJ2-2; D might be TRBD1 or TRBD2, each matching 6 bases. Trimming cost V 2 bases and J 4 bases, with 20 bases left between them. Germline lookup yields CDR1 DFQATT and CDR2 SNEGSKA (reference sequence). The CDR3 contains 17 residues. This CDR3 is CSARIGGGVTGTGELFF. The DNA for the CDR3 is TGCAGTGCTAGAATTGGGGGCGGGGTTACGGGCACCGGGGAGCTGTTTTTT.